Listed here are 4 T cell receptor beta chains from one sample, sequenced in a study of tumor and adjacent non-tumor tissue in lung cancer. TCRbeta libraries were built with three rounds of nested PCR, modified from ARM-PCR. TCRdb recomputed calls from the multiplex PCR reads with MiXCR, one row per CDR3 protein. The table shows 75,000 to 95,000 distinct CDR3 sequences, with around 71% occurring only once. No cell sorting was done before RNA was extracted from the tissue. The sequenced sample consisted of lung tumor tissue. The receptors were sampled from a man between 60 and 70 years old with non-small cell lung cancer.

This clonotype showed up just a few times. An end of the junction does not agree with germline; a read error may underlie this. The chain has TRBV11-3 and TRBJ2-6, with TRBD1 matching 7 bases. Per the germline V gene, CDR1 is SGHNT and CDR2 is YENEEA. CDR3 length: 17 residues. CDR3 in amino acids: CASSGGQWRSRANVLAF. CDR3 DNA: TGTGCCAGCAGCGGGGGACAGTGGCGGTCTAGAGCCAACGTCCTGGCTTTC.

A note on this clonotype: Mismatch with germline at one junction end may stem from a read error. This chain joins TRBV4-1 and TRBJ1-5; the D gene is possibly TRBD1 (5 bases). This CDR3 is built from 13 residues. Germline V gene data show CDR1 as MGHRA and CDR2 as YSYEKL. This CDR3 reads CASGGGADQPQHF. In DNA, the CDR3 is TGCGCCAGCGGCGGGGGAGCGGATCAGCCCCAGCATTTC.

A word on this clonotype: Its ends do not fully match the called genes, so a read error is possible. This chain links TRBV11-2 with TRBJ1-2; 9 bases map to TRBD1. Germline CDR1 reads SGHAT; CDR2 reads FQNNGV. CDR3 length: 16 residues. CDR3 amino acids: CASSLDWTGDSYCYIF. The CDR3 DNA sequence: TGTGCCAGCAGCTTAGACTGGACAGGGGACTCCTATTGCTACATCTTC.

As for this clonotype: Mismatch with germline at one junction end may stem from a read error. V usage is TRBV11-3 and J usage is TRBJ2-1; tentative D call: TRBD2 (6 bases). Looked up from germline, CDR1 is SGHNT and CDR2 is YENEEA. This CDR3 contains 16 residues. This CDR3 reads CTSCLDGPSEGQEQFF. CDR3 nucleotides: TGTACCAGCTGCTTAGACGGACCTAGCGAGGGCCAGGAGCAGTTCTTC.